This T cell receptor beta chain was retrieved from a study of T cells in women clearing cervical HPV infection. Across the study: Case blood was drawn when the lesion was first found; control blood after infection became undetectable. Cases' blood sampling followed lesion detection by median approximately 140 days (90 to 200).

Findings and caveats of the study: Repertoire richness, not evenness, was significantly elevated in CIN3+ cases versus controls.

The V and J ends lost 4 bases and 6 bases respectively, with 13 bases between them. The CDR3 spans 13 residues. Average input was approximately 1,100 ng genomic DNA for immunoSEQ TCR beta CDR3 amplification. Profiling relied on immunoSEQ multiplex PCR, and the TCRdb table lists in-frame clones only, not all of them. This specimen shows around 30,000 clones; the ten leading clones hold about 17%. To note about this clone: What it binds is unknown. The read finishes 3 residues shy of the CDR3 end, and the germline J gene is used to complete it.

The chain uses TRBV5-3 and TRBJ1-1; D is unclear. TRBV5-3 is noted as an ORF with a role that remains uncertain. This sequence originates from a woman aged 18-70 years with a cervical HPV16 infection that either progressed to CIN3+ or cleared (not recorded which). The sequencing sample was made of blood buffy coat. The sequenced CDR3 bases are TGTGCCAGAAGCCTTGAATCTATCTCTGAA. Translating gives CARSLESISE. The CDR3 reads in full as CARSLESISEAFF.